One and the same sample provided the 21 T cell receptor beta chains below, sequenced in a study of blood T cells in healthy people across ages. For the second PCR, which ran for about 6 to 11 cycles, a sample-barcoded 5' primer and a J-beta primer mix were used. Using its own MiXCR run on the 5' RACE reads, TCRdb lists one record per CDR3 protein. The profile shows about 1.6 million distinct CDR3 sequences, almost 35% of them singletons. The sequenced material came from blood. These receptors all stem from a woman aged 25-40 years in good health.

This CDR3 is CASSGARTLCGYTF. The CDR3 region has the DNA TGTGCCAGCAGTGGTGCTCGAACCCTCTGTGGCTACACCTTC. The V call is TRBV2, the J call TRBJ1-2, with D unresolved. The germline CDR1 and CDR2 sequences are SNHLY and FYNNEI. This CDR3 has 14 residues. V dropped 4 bases and J dropped 7 bases, with 16 bases sitting between them.

This clonotype was seen only once. Possible read error: a much larger clone is one base away. V and J are TRBV10-3 and TRBJ1-2, with D maybe TRBD1 (5 bases). Germline CDR1 and CDR2: ENHRY and SYGVKD. The CDR3 spans 12 residues. The V end lost 5 bases, the J end lost 6 bases, and 10 bases lay between the germline ends. The CDR3: CAISQTEDGYTF. CDR3 coding DNA: TGTGCCATCAGTCAGACAGAAGATGGCTACACCTTC.

A remark on this clonotype: A single base separates this from a much larger clone, so it may be a read error. This chain connects TRBV7-9 to TRBJ2-7; 7 positions match TRBD2. This CDR3 has 15 amino acids. Germline lookup yields CDR1 SEHNR and CDR2 FQNEAQ (reference sequence). V shed 5 bases and J 4 bases; nucleotides not matched to a gene: 11. The CDR3 region has the DNA TGTGCCAGCAGCCCTCCCAGGAGGGAGGGATACGAGCAGTACTTC. It yields the protein CASSPPRREGYEQYF.

This CDR3 is CASSVAHNTDTQYF. CDR3 bases: TGTGCCAGCAGTGTAGCGCACAACACAGATACGCAGTATTTT. The rearrangement links TRBV6-5 to TRBJ2-3; tentatively, D is TRBD2 (5 bases). CDR1 MNHEY and CDR2 SVGAGI come from the germline V gene. V lost 5 bases and J 2 bases, leaving 11 bases between the germline ends. The CDR3 loop spans 14 amino acids.

The chain recombines TRBV9 with TRBJ1-6; 12 nucleotides agree with TRBD1. V gave up 4 bases and J gave up 8 bases; unmatched junction bases: 7. CDR3 length: 16 amino acids. Germline values: CDR1 SGDLS, CDR2 YYNGEE. The DNA of the CDR3 is TGTGCCAGCAGCCTCGGGACAGGGGGCAATTATTCACCCCTCCACTTT. Its translation: CASSLGTGGNYSPLHF.

This chain connects TRBV5-1 to TRBJ2-7; a weak D match, TRBD2 (5 bases). Germline lookup yields CDR1 SGHRS and CDR2 YFSETQ. Trimming removed 7 bases from V and 0 bases from J, with 17 bases in between. This CDR3 region has 15 residues. As DNA, the CDR3 is TGCGCCAGCCACGCAGAGGGAGTGCTCTCCTACGAGCAGTACTTC. Its protein is CASHAEGVLSYEQYF.

This clonotype was picked up many times. The chain links TRBV29-1 to TRBJ2-7; D gene unclear. The CDR3 is made up of 11 amino acids. Trimming pared 2 bases from V and 4 bases from J, leaving 6 bases between. Germline CDR1 SQVTM, CDR2 ANQGSEA. CDR3 DNA sequence: TGCAGCGTTGAATTGGGGTACGAGCAGTACTTC. The encoded protein is CSVELGYEQYF.

A remark on this clonotype: A clone one base away is much larger, so this may be a read error. V usage is TRBV5-1 and J usage is TRBJ1-1; possibly TRBD1 for D (5 bases). This CDR3 contains 13 residues. The germline V gene has CDR1 SGHRS and CDR2 YFSETQ. V was trimmed by 0 bases and J by 4 bases, leaving 7 bases between them. CDR3 nucleotides: TGCGCCAGCAGCTTGGACGGGGGCACTGAAGCTTTCTTT. It yields the protein CASSLDGGTEAFF.

This clonotype was detected a few times. The J gene is TRBJ1-2, the V gene TRBV5-1; D possibly corresponds to TRBD1 (6 bases). CDR1 is SGHRS and CDR2 is YFSETQ in the germline V gene. V was shortened by 0 bases and J by 8 bases, with 11 bases between the two germline ends. The CDR3 extends over 13 amino acids. CDR3 in amino acids: CASSLGAGEGYTF. CDR3 nucleotides: TGCGCCAGCAGCTTGGGGGCAGGGGAAGGCTACACCTTC.

This clonotype was seen more than once but under ten times. The chain couples TRBV3-1 to TRBJ2-1; D may be TRBD2 (6 bases). V lost 4 bases, J lost 4 bases, and 11 bases lay in between. This CDR3 comprises 14 residues. Germline assignment: CDR1 LGHDT and CDR2 YNNKEL (reference sequence). The CDR3 nucleotides are TGTGCCAGCAGCCGGGACTCGCCTTACAATGAGCAGTTCTTC. It specifies CASSRDSPYNEQFF.

This clonotype was detected only a few times. V is TRBV7-6 and J is TRBJ2-3, with TRBD2 matching 9 bases. Germline trimming cut 2 bases from V and 0 bases from J; bases unmatched to any gene: 12. Looked up from germline, CDR1 is SGHVS and CDR2 is FNYEAQ. The CDR3 covers 19 residues. CDR3 coding DNA: TGTGCCAGCAGCTTATCAGGGCGGGAGGGCCAGAAGAGCACAGATACGCAGTATTTT. Translating gives CASSLSGREGQKSTDTQYF. The full variable domain, its missing parts supplied by reference TRBV7-6 and TRBJ2-3, is GAGVSQSPRYKVTKRGQDVALRCDPISGHVSLYWYRQALGQGPEFLTYFNYEAQQDKSGLPNDRFSAERPEGSISTLTIQRTEQRDSAMYRCASSLSGREGQKSTDTQYFGPGTRLTVL.

Notes on this clonotype: A junction boundary mismatches the germline segment, possibly from a read error. This rearrangement joins TRBV7-3 to TRBJ2-5, with 16 nucleotides matching TRBD2. From germline, CDR1 is SGHTA and CDR2 FQGTGA. This CDR3 comprises 17 residues. The CDR3 here is CASSSGTSGGALETRYF. In nucleotides, the CDR3 is TGTGCCAGCAGCTCCGGGACTAGCGGGGGGGCTCTGGAGACCCGGTACTTC.

In its sample, this clonotype was seen a few times. The CDR3 spells CASSLLVSNTEAFF. The DNA of the CDR3 is TGTGCCAGCAGTTTACTAGTTTCGAACACTGAAGCTTTCTTT. The chain recombines TRBV27 with TRBJ1-1; D call uncertain. The CDR3 runs 14 residues. V dropped 2 bases and J dropped 1 base, with 8 bases sitting between them. The germline V gene has CDR1 MNHEY and CDR2 SMNVEV (reference sequence).

The chain links TRBV2 to TRBJ1-6; D is perhaps TRBD1 (5 bases). CDR3 size: 13 residues. The V end was cut by 7 bases, the J end by 8 bases, with 12 bases between. Germline V gene data show CDR1 as SNHLY and CDR2 as FYNNEI. The DNA for the CDR3 is TGTGCCAGCAAGGTCAGGGAAGATTCACCCCTCCACTTT. Translating it yields CASKVREDSPLHF.

This clonotype was recorded many times. The chain employs TRBV7-9 and TRBJ2-3; TRBD1 is a possible D gene (6 bases). The length of the CDR3 is 14 residues. The V and J ends lost 1 base and 8 bases respectively, with 13 bases between them. Germline lookup yields CDR1 SEHNR and CDR2 FQNEAQ (reference sequence). DNA of the CDR3: TGTGCCAGCAGCTTAGGTGCGACAGGTAGTACGCAGTATTTT. This gives the protein CASSLGATGSTQYF.

This clonotype was observed many times. This chain connects TRBV29-1 to TRBJ2-1; 7 bases match TRBD2. CDR3 size: 13 residues. J was trimmed by 4 bases and V by 6 bases; bases with no gene match: 6. Germline values: CDR1 SQVTM, CDR2 ANQGSEA. The CDR3 is CSVSGRRYNEQFF. DNA of the CDR3: TGCAGCGTATCCGGGAGGCGTTACAATGAGCAGTTCTTC.

This clonotype appeared many times. The chain has TRBV12-3 or TRBV12-4 and TRBJ2-1; no clear D. The CDR3 has 13 residues. Trimming removed 2 bases from V and 5 bases from J, with 7 bases in between. CDR3 protein: CASSLSVNNEQFF. The CDR3, as DNA: TGTGCCAGCAGTTTATCGGTCAACAATGAGCAGTTCTTC.

This sequence joins TRBV27 and TRBJ1-5; 7 bases fit TRBD1. Germline V gene lookup returns CDR1 MNHEY and CDR2 SMNVEV (reference sequence). V lost 5 bases, J lost 5 bases, and 9 bases stayed unmatched. This CDR3 is 15 amino acids long. The CDR3, as DNA: TGTGCCAGCAGTGAGGGACAGCCATCTTATCAGCCCCAGCATTTT. The encoded protein is CASSEGQPSYQPQHF.

This clonotype was recorded once. This may be a read error: a much more frequent sequence differs by one nucleotide. The chain is built from TRBV20-1 and TRBJ1-1; 8 nucleotides agree with TRBD1. The germline gives CDR1 DFQATT, CDR2 SNEGSKA (reference sequence). The CDR3 runs to 15 residues. The CDR3 loop is CSAPRSGTGNTGAFF. The CDR3 nucleotides are TGCAGTGCCCCGCGATCCGGGACAGGAAACACTGGAGCTTTCTTT.

This clonotype showed up just a few times. The chain couples TRBV2 to TRBJ2-7; D call uncertain. The CDR3 has 12 amino acids. V lost 4 bases, J lost 5 bases, and 9 bases lay in between. CDR1 is SNHLY, CDR2 FYNNEI, per germline. The DNA for the CDR3 is TGTGCCAGCAGTGCCCTCAGCAACGAGCAGTACTTC. Amino acid sequence: CASSALSNEQYF.

The chain links TRBV5-4 to TRBJ2-7, with D perhaps matching TRBD1 or TRBD2 (6 bases each). The CDR3 runs to 17 residues. CDR1 and CDR2 from the germline V gene are SGHNT and YYREEE (reference sequence). V was shortened by 3 bases and J by 4 bases, with 23 bases between the two germline ends. The CDR3 spells CASSSQGGSGVGYEQYF. CDR3 coding DNA: TGTGCCAGCAGCTCACAGGGTGGGTCGGGAGTGGGATACGAGCAGTACTTC.